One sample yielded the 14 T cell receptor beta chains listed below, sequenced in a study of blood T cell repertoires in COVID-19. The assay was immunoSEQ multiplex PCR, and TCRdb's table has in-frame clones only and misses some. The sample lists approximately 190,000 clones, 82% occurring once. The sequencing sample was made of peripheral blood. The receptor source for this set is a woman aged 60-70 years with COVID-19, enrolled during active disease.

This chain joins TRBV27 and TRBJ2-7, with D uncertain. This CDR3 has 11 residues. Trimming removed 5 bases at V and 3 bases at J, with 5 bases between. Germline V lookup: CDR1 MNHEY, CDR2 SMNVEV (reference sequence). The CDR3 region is CASSPLYEQYF. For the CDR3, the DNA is TGTGCCAGCAGTCCTCTCTACGAGCAGTACTTC.

CDR3 sequence (DNA): TGTGCCAGCAGCCCAAAGGGGCCCCCCGGGGAGCTGTTTTTT. Translated, it gives CASSPKGPPGELFF. This chain joins TRBV7-3 and TRBJ2-2; tentative D call: TRBD1 (5 bases). Per the germline V gene, CDR1 is SGHTA and CDR2 is FQGTGA. This CDR3 is built from 14 residues. V was cut by 5 bases and J by 6 bases, with 13 bases left in between. Full variable domain (outside the CDR3, taken from reference TRBV7-3 and TRBJ2-2): GAGVSQTPSNKVTEKGKYVELRCDPISGHTALYWYRQSLGQGPEFLIYFQGTGAADDSGLPNDRFFAVRPEGSVSTLKIQRTERGDSAVYLCASSPKGPPGELFFGEGSRLTVL.

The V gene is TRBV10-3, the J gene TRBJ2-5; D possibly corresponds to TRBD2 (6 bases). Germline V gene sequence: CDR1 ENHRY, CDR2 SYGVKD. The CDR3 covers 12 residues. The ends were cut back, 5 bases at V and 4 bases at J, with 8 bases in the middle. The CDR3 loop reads CAISPGGETQYF. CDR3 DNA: TGTGCCATCAGTCCCGGGGGAGAGACCCAGTACTTC.

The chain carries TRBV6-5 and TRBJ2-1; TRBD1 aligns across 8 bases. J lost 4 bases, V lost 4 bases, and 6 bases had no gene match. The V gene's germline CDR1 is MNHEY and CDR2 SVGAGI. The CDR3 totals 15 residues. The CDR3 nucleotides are TGTGCCAGCAGTTCGAACAGGGGGTGGTACAATGAGCAGTTCTTC. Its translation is CASSSNRGWYNEQFF.

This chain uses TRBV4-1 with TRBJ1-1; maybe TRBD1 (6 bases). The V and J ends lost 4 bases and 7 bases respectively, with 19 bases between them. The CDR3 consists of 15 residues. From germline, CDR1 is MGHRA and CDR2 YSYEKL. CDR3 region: CASSRESGVIGEAFF. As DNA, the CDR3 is TGCGCCAGCAGCCGCGAATCAGGGGTTATTGGTGAAGCTTTCTTT.

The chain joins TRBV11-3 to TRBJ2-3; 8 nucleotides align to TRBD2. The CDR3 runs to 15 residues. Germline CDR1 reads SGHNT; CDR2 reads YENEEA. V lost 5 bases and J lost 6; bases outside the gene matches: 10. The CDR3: CASSPSGRGGDTQYF. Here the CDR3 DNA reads TGTGCCAGCAGCCCTTCTGGTCGGGGGGGCGATACGCAGTATTTT.

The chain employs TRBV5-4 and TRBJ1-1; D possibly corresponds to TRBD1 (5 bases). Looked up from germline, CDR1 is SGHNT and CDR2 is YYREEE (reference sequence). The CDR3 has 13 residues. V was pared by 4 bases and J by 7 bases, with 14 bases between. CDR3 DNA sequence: TGTGCCAGCAGCCTAGGGGCAGTTTTTGAAGCTTTCTTT. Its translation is CASSLGAVFEAFF. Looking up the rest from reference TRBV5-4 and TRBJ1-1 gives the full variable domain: ETGVTQSPTHLIKTRGQQVTLRCSSQSGHNTVSWYQQALGQGPQFIFQYYREEENGRGNFPPRFSGLQFPNYSSELNVNALELDDSALYLCASSLGAVFEAFFGQGTRLTVV.

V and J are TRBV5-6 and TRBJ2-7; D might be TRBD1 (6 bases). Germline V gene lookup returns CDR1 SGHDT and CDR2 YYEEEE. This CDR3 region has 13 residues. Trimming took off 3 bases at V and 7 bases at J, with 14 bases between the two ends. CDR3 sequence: CASSWTERGEQYF. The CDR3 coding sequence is TGTGCCAGCAGCTGGACCGAAAGGGGGGAGCAGTACTTC.

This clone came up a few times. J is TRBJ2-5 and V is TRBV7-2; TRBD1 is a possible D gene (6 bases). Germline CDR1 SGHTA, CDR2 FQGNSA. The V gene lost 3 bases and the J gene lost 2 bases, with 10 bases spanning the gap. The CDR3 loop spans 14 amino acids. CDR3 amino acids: CASSFGGQQETQYF. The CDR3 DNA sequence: TGTGCCAGCAGCTTCGGCGGACAGCAAGAGACCCAGTACTTC.

The CDR3: CSVAEVPYEQFF. CDR3 DNA: TGCAGCGTTGCGGAGGTTCCATATGAGCAGTTCTTC. The genes are TRBV29-1 and TRBJ2-1; the D gene is possibly TRBD2 (5 bases). V lost 4 bases and J 8 bases, leaving 12 bases between the germline ends. The CDR3 consists of 12 residues. Germline assignment: CDR1 SQVTM and CDR2 ANQGSEA.

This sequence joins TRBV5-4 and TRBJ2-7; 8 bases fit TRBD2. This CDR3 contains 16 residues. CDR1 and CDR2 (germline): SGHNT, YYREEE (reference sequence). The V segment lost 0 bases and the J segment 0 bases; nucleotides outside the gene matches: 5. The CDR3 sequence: CASSLGSGGTSYEQYF. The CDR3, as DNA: TGTGCCAGCAGCTTGGGCTCGGGGGGGACCTCCTACGAGCAGTACTTC.

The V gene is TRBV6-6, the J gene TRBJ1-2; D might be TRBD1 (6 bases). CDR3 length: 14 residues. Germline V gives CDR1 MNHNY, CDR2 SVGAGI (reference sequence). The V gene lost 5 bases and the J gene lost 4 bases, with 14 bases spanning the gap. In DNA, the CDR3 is TGTGCCAGCAGTCCACACCGGGGGGCCTATGGCTACACCTTC. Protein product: CASSPHRGAYGYTF.

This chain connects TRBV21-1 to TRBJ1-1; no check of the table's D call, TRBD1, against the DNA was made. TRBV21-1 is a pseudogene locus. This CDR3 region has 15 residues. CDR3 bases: TGTGCCAGCAGCGAAAAGGATTACAGGGGCCCTGAAGCTTTCTTT. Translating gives CASSEKDYRGPEAFF.

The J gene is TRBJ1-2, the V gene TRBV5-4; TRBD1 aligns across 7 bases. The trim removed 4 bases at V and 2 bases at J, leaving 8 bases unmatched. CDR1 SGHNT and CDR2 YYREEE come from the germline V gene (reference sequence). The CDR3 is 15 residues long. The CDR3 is CASSTGTAGNYGYTF. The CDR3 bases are TGTGCCAGCAGCACCGGGACAGCAGGGAACTATGGCTACACCTTC.